This T cell receptor (beta chain) was sequenced during a study of T cells in Graves' hyperthyroidism and ophthalmopathy. Study at large: The blood sample was taken at first diagnosis, before treatment began.

CDR1 and CDR2 from the germline V gene are LNHDA and SQIVND (reference sequence). The CDR3 contains 15 residues. Trimming stripped 5 bases from V and 8 bases from J, with 19 bases between. For this clonotype: Its antigen is unidentified.

There were TCR beta CDR3 regions amplified from RNA transcripts. TCR CDR3 regions were first amplified by RT-PCR with HTBI primers. TCRdb re-analysed the multiplex PCR reads in MiXCR, keeping a single row per CDR3 protein. The sample shows more than 300,000 distinct CDR3 sequences, about 15% of them seen only once. Clinicians diagnosed patients from clinical symptoms, serum thyroxine and TRAb, thyroid ultrasound and orbital computed tomography. Study-wide findings and caveats: Ophthalmopathy was separated from stable hyperthyroidism by a 13 V-J model.

The material sequenced was blood. This sequence originates from a woman between 25 and 40 years old with Graves' hyperthyroidism. The chain carries TRBV19 and TRBJ2-1; TRBD2 might be the D (5 bases). CDR3 protein: CASSSTGLTIDEQFF. DNA for the CDR3: TGTGCCAGTAGTTCGACCGGATTGACTATCGATGAGCAGTTCTTC.